This T cell receptor beta chain was identified in a study of beta chain features in type 1 diabetes. Sequenced material consisted of expressed TCRB transcripts (all of the isolated RNA was reverse transcribed). TCRdb keeps only in-frame clones here, not all; method: immunoSEQ multiplex PCR. The sample includes hundreds of thousands of clones, about 29% of them seen just once. This clone was picked up a small number of times. One heparinised blood draw averaging around 100 mL was given by each donor. The specimen sequenced was naive CD4+ T cells from blood. The receptor comes from a man aged 18 to 35 in good health.

CDR3 DNA: TGTGCCAGCAGCAGTGTCGAGCGTAGCTACAATGAGCAGTTCTTC. Amino acid sequence: CASSSVERSYNEQFF. The rearrangement joins TRBV14 to TRBJ2-1; D ambiguous. The germline V gene encodes CDR1 SGHDN and CDR2 FVKESK. The CDR3 has 15 residues. V lost 5 bases and J 3 bases, leaving 14 bases between the germline ends.